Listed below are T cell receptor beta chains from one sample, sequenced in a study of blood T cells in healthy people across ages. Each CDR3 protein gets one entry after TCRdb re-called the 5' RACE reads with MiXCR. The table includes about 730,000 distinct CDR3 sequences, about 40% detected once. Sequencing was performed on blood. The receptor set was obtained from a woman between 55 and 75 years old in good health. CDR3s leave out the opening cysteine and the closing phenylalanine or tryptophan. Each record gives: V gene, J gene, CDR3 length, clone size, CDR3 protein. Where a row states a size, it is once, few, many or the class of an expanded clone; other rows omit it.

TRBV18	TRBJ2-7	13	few	ASSRRDDPLYEQY
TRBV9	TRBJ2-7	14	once	ASSSTPSARSYEQY
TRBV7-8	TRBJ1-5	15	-	ASSLGVGTPYNQPQH
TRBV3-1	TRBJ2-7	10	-	ASSGKNYEQY
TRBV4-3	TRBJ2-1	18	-	ASSQDLRASSISSYNEQF
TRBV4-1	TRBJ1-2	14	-	ASSQVPREDRYGYT
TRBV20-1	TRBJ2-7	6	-	SAKGQY
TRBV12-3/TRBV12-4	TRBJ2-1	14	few	ASSPHLAGGSNEQF
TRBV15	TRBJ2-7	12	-	ATSRGGLSYEQY
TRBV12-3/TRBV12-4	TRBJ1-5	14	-	ANSLVGGLSIQPQH